A selection of T cell receptor beta chains follows, all from one sample in a study of OX40 agonist ivuxolimab in advanced cancers. Profiling relied on immunoSEQ multiplex PCR, and the TCRdb table lists in-frame clones only, not all of them. The data show tens of thousands of clones, with approximately 86% seen just once and about 0.75% held by the top ten. This specimen consisted of CD4+ or CD8+ T cells sorted from blood, obtained in a trial of the OX40 agonist ivuxolimab. The receptors were sampled from an adult with an advanced solid tumor such as melanoma, head and neck, liver or kidney cancer. The CDR3 runs from the conserved cysteine through the conserved F or W. A D gene is named only where the DNA matches it firmly. Clone size appears in some rows only: once, few, many, or a class for an expanded clone.

d_gene	v_gene	abundance	j_gene	CDR3nt	CDR3aa
.	TRBV28	.	TRBJ2-5	TGTGCCAGCAGTTTACAGTCCATTCAAGAGACCCAGTACTTC	CASSLQSIQETQYF
TRBD2	TRBV7-9	.	TRBJ2-2	TGTGCCAGCAGCTCTAGCGGGAGGTCCCTTTTGGATCCCGGGGAGCTGTTTTTT	CASSSSGRSLLDPGELFF
.	TRBV2	few	TRBJ2-2	TGTGCCAGCAGCTCCTGGGAGACCGGGGAGCTGTTTTTT	CASSSWETGELFF
.	TRBV5-4	few	TRBJ2-7	TGTGCCAGCAGCTCCCCTAAATTGAGCTCCTACGAGCAGTACTTC	CASSSPKLSSYEQYF
.	TRBV18	.	TRBJ2-7	TGTGCCAGCTCACCTCGAGGGAGAGCCTACGAGCAGTACTTC	CASSPRGRAYEQYF
TRBD2	TRBV9	.	TRBJ2-5	TGTGCCAGCAGCGTAGGTCTAGCGGGGGCCGGGGTAGAGACCCAGTACTTC	CASSVGLAGAGVETQYF
TRBD1	TRBV10-3	.	TRBJ1-4	TGTGCCATCAGCCCGACAGGGCTTAATGAAAAACTGTTTTTT	CAISPTGLNEKLFF
.	TRBV11-2	.	TRBJ2-7	TGTGCCAGCAGCTTAGCGGTGGGGGCTTCTCTGCAGTACTTC	CASSLAVGASLQYF
TRBD2	TRBV19	once	TRBJ2-5	TGTGCCAGTAGTACTCGGAGCGGGAGCCTCCAAGAGACCCAGTACTTC	CASSTRSGSLQETQYF
.	TRBV9	.	TRBJ2-2	TGTGCCAGCAGCGTAGCGAGCTTAGGGGAGCTGTTTTTT	CASSVASLGELFF
.	TRBV10-3	once	TRBJ2-7	TGTGCCATCAGGGAGGGGCTAGCTGTTACCTACGAGCAGTACTTC	CAIREGLAVTYEQYF
.	TRBV18	.	TRBJ1-1	TGTGCCAGCTCACCAGACGTTGCTGAAGCTTTCTTT	CASSPDVAEAFF
.	TRBV6-1	.	TRBJ1-5	TGTGCCAGCAGTGAATTTTTGTCCTCACGGCTCAATCAGCCCCAGCATTTT	CASSEFLSSRLNQPQHF